This T cell receptor beta chain stems from a study of blood T cell repertoires in COVID-19. Overall study context: Samples of COVID-19 (acute and convalescent) were obtained from the United States, Italy and Spain.

The repertoire was sequenced with immunoSEQ multiplex PCR; TCRdb's copy has only in-frame clones and lacks some. In the table there are 100,000 to 120,000 clones, roughly four fifths of which are singletons. Trimming took off 6 bases at V and 10 bases at J, with 19 bases between the two ends. This CDR3 is 15 amino acids long. Germline values: CDR1 MNHEY, CDR2 SVGAGI. This chain links TRBV6-5 with TRBJ1-6; maybe TRBD1 (5 bases). The clonotype comes from a woman aged 55-70 years with acute or convalescent COVID-19. The specimen sequenced was peripheral blood. The CDR3 region is CASSLRGREGSPLHF. The DNA for the CDR3 is TGTGCCAGCAGCCTCCGGGGGAGGGAGGGGTCACCCCTCCACTTT.